What follows are 27 T cell receptor beta chains derived from one specimen sequenced in a study of PD-L1 blockade in urothelial cancer. Some clones are missing from TCRdb's copy, which holds only in-frame ones; the method was immunoSEQ multiplex PCR. Of approximately 30,000 clones listed, 75% to 90% are singletons. This material consisted of PBMCs, taken around atezolizumab (anti-PD-L1) treatment. Receptors were obtained from a man between 50 and 59 years old with urothelial cancer.

This clone has only a few counts. V usage is TRBV11-1 and J usage is TRBJ2-1; 11 bases line up with TRBD2. The V gene's germline CDR1 is SGHAT and CDR2 FQDESV (reference sequence). V was pared by 5 bases and J by 4 bases, with 4 bases of the junction left unmatched. This CDR3 comprises 15 residues. The CDR3 sequence: CASSGTSGSYNEQFF. The CDR3 DNA reads as TGTGCCAGCAGCGGGACTAGCGGTTCTTACAATGAGCAGTTCTTC.

This rearrangement joins TRBV29-1 to TRBJ1-4, with D possibly TRBD1 on 6 matching bases. V gave up 4 bases and J gave up 7 bases, with 10 bases separating them. The CDR3 is 12 amino acids. CDR1 and CDR2 (germline): SQVTM, ANQGSEA. The CDR3 region has the DNA TGCAGCGTTGGGGACATCGGTGAAAAACTGTTTTTT. Its translation: CSVGDIGEKLFF.

CDR3 sequence (DNA): TGTGCCAGCAGTTTCGGGACAGGGAGAGCTTTCTTT. It specifies CASSFGTGRAFF. The rearrangement links TRBV27 to TRBJ1-1; 9 positions match TRBD1. With V trimmed by 3 bases and J by 10 bases, 3 bases remained unmatched. From germline, CDR1 is MNHEY and CDR2 SMNVEV (reference sequence). The CDR3 sequence is 12 residues long.

This chain uses TRBV30 with TRBJ1-1; D remains unclear. Trimming cost V 2 bases and J 8 bases, with 18 bases left between them. Germline loops: CDR1 GTSNPN, CDR2 SVGIG (reference sequence). The CDR3 runs 14 residues. The CDR3 loop reads CAWSTSSAGREAFF. The CDR3 DNA reads as TGTGCCTGGAGTACCTCGTCAGCGGGTAGGGAAGCTTTCTTT.

The genes are TRBV28 and TRBJ1-5; D is perhaps TRBD1 (6 bases). Germline V CDR1 and CDR2: MDHEN, SYDVKM. Trimming pared 9 bases from V and 0 bases from J, leaving 15 bases between. The CDR3 covers 15 residues. CDR3 region: CASRGAVGSNQPQHF. The CDR3 bases are TGTGCCAGTCGGGGGGCTGTGGGTAGCAATCAGCCCCAGCATTTT. The entire variable domain, with the rest obtained from reference TRBV28 and TRBJ1-5, is as follows: DVKVTQSSRYLVKRTGEKVFLECVQDMDHENMFWYRQDPGLGLRLIYFSYDVKMKEKGDIPEGYSVSREKKERFSLILESASTNQTSMYLCASRGAVGSNQPQHFGDGTRLSIL.

V usage is TRBV7-9 and J usage is TRBJ2-2, with 7 positions matching TRBD1. Trimming removed 5 bases from V and 6 bases from J; junction bases left unmatched: 6. The CDR3 has 14 residues. Germline loops: CDR1 SEHNR, CDR2 FQNEAQ (reference sequence). CDR3 region: CASSQGTVAGELFF. The CDR3, as DNA: TGTGCCAGCAGCCAGGGGACAGTAGCCGGGGAGCTGTTTTTT.

This chain links TRBV15 with TRBJ2-5; TRBD2 matches at 13 bases. With V trimmed by 5 bases and J by 5 bases, 14 bases remained unmatched. The CDR3 runs to 18 residues. In germline, CDR1 is LNHNV, CDR2 YYDKDF (reference sequence). CDR3 nucleotides: TGTGCCACCAGCCGAGGGGAAAGACTAGCGGGGGGCCTGGAGACCCAGTACTTC. It yields the protein CATSRGERLAGGLETQYF.

The chain joins TRBV20-1 to TRBJ1-2; TRBD1 might be the D (5 bases). V was clipped by 6 bases and J by 7 bases, with 12 bases between them. Germline lookup yields CDR1 DFQATT and CDR2 SNEGSKA (reference sequence). The CDR3 spans 11 residues. CDR3 region: CSAGGEPGYTF. CDR3 nucleotide sequence: TGCAGTGCCGGGGGGGAACCTGGCTACACCTTC.

V and J are TRBV4-1 and TRBJ2-2, with TRBD1 identical over 9 bases. V lost 4 bases and J lost 6; bases outside the gene matches: 9. This CDR3 has 16 residues. The germline gives CDR1 MGHRA, CDR2 YSYEKL. CDR3 in DNA: TGCGCCAGCAGCCCCCGGGGACAGGGCCCTCCCGGGGAGCTGTTTTTT. Translated: CASSPRGQGPPGELFF.

The chain has TRBV6-5 and TRBJ1-5; D perhaps matches TRBD1 (5 bases). Trimming removed 7 bases at V and 5 bases at J, with 15 bases between. Germline V gene lookup returns CDR1 MNHEY and CDR2 SVGAGI. CDR3 length: 14 residues. Here the CDR3 reads CASKRGTADQPQHF. The CDR3 nucleotides read TGTGCCAGCAAAAGAGGGACTGCTGATCAGCCCCAGCATTTT.

The chain combines TRBV21-1 with TRBJ2-1; the table gives TRBD1 as D, unverified against the DNA. TRBV21-1 is labeled a pseudogene. This CDR3 is 17 amino acids long. CDR3 DNA sequence: TGTGCCAGCAGCAAAGATGAGGACAGGACGCCCTACAATGAGCAGTTCTTC. Translating gives CASSKDEDRTPYNEQFF.

The V call is TRBV7-9, the J call TRBJ2-1; TRBD2 matches 10 bases. The CDR3 has 15 residues. Losses at the gene ends were 0 bases for V and 9 bases for J; bases not matched to a gene: 5. CDR1 and CDR2 (germline): SEHNR, FQNEAQ (reference sequence). In DNA, the CDR3 is TGTGCCAGCAGCTTAGCCAGCGGGGGGGCGGGTGAGCAGTTCTTC. This encodes CASSLASGGAGEQFF.

This clone has only a few counts. The chain joins TRBV7-9 to TRBJ2-4, with D possibly being TRBD1 (5 bases). Trimming shortened V by 1 base and J by 7 bases, and 8 bases separated the two germline ends. This CDR3 has 13 residues. CDR1 SEHNR and CDR2 FQNEAQ come from the germline V gene (reference sequence). CDR3: CASSLEGVNIQYF. The DNA for the CDR3 is TGTGCCAGCAGCTTAGAAGGGGTGAACATTCAGTACTTC.

This clone was found a few times. The rearrangement joins TRBV15 to TRBJ1-6, with D perhaps TRBD1 (6 bases). CDR1 and CDR2 (germline): LNHNV, YYDKDF (reference sequence). There are 14 residues in the CDR3. Trimming removed 4 bases at V and 4 bases at J, with 8 bases between. CDR3 residues: CATSKGQYNSPLHF. The CDR3 DNA reads as TGTGCCACCAGCAAGGGACAATATAATTCACCCCTCCACTTT.

This chain joins TRBV10-2 and TRBJ2-7; perhaps TRBD2 as D (6 bases). Germline V CDR1 and CDR2: WSHSY, SAAADI. V was pared by 8 bases and J by 2 bases, with 13 bases between. The CDR3 runs to 13 residues. Written as DNA, the CDR3 is TGCGCCAGCGGGGGGACGTCTACCTACGAGCAGTACGTC. Protein: CASGGTSTYEQYV.

The V and J genes are TRBV9 and TRBJ1-1, with 9 bases identical to TRBD1. V trimming: 4 bases; J trimming: 4 bases; junction bases outside the gene matches: 11. Germline CDR1 is SGDLS and CDR2 is YYNGEE. The CDR3 is made up of 16 amino acids. The CDR3 sequence: CASSLSRDREGTEAFF. CDR3 nucleotides: TGTGCCAGCAGCTTGTCCCGGGACAGGGAAGGCACTGAAGCTTTCTTT.

The rearrangement uses TRBV5-1 and TRBJ2-5; possible D gene TRBD2, 6 bases. The CDR3 length is 17 residues. Trimming removed 9 bases from V and 5 bases from J, with 29 bases in between. The germline CDR1 and CDR2 sequences are SGHRS and YFSETQ. The CDR3 is CAIQSSIPPGRQETQYF. The CDR3 DNA follows: TGCGCCATCCAGTCCTCAATCCCCCCGGGGAGGCAGGAGACCCAGTACTTC.

This clone was seen just once. The CDR3 DNA reads TGTGCCAGCAGCCCCCGACCGGGACAGACAGACACCATATATTTT. This sequence encodes CASSPRPGQTDTIYF. The rearrangement links TRBV11-2 to TRBJ1-3; 7 bases map to TRBD1. The CDR3 has 15 residues. Germline trimming cut 5 bases from V and 8 bases from J; bases unmatched to any gene: 12. Germline V gene sequence: CDR1 SGHAT, CDR2 FQNNGV.

CDR3 sequence: CASSRIVLNTEAFF. In nucleotides, the CDR3 is TGTGCCAGCAGTCGTATCGTTTTGAACACTGAAGCTTTCTTT. The rearrangement uses TRBV6-1 and TRBJ1-1; unclear D gene. The ends were cut back, 5 bases at V and 0 bases at J, with 10 bases in the middle. The CDR3 sequence is 14 residues long. CDR1 is MNHNS, CDR2 SASEGT, per germline.

The chain joins TRBV12-2 to TRBJ2-1; TRBD1 was called by the table and not checked on the DNA. TRBV12-2 is termed a pseudogene. This CDR3 comprises 18 residues. The chain's CDR3 is CASRSVTYRDRPYNEQFF. As DNA, the CDR3 is TGTGCAAGTCGCTCGGTTACTTACCGGGACAGGCCTTACAATGAGCAGTTCTTC.

V usage is TRBV4-1 and J usage is TRBJ2-3, with D perhaps matching TRBD1 (8 bases). This CDR3 is 18 amino acids long. The germline CDR1 and CDR2 sequences are MGHRA and YSYEKL. V was cut by 3 bases and J by 0 bases, with 19 bases left in between. The CDR3 reads CASSQGGWTGSSTDTQYF. In DNA form, the CDR3 reads TGCGCCAGCAGCCAGGGGGGGTGGACAGGGAGTAGCACAGATACGCAGTATTTT.

This chain joins TRBV7-2 and TRBJ1-5, with 10 bases that match TRBD1. With 7 bases clipped from V and 10 bases from J, the junction kept 16 bases outside the gene matches. The CDR3 length is 16 residues. Per germline, CDR1 SGHTA and CDR2 FQGNSA. The CDR3 DNA reads TGTGCCAGCAACTCAGGGGGCGGGACAGGGGTATTTCCCCAGCATTTT. Its protein is CASNSGGGTGVFPQHF.

This clone has a single count. The chain couples TRBV28 to TRBJ1-1, with D hard to call. V was clipped by 8 bases and J by 0 bases, with 10 bases between them. The CDR3 is 13 residues long. Germline V lookup: CDR1 MDHEN, CDR2 SYDVKM. CDR3 in DNA: TGTGCCAGCTCCTCGGGGATGAACACTGAAGCTTTCTTT. Translation gives CASSSGMNTEAFF.

The rearrangement joins TRBV2 to TRBJ1-6, with 11 bases fitting TRBD1. The CDR3 totals 13 residues. V gave up 8 bases and J gave up 13 bases; unmatched junction bases: 7. Germline CDR1 reads SNHLY; CDR2 reads FYNNEI. CDR3 residues: CASFKDRGRPLHF. In DNA, the CDR3 is TGTGCCAGCTTCAAGGACAGGGGGCGCCCCCTCCACTTT.

The chain combines TRBV2 with TRBJ2-5; 9 bases are a match to TRBD2. The length of the CDR3 is 15 residues. V gave up 6 bases and J gave up 7 bases; unmatched junction bases: 12. CDR1 is SNHLY, CDR2 FYNNEI, per germline. The CDR3 is CASSPGREGLRTQYF. In DNA form, the CDR3 reads TGTGCCAGCAGCCCCGGGCGGGAGGGCCTCCGGACCCAGTACTTC.

The J gene is TRBJ2-6, the V gene TRBV11-2; D unresolved. This CDR3 has 16 residues. Trimming stripped 1 base from V and 2 bases from J, with 9 bases between. Germline CDR1 is SGHAT and CDR2 is FQNNGV. The CDR3 coding sequence is TGTGCCAGCAGCTTAGGGCCGAACCCTGGGGCCAACGTCCTGACTTTC. Translated: CASSLGPNPGANVLTF.

This clone was counted a single time. The gene calls are TRBV6-1 and TRBJ2-3; 8 nucleotides agree with TRBD1. The ends lost 6 bases at V and 4 bases at J; junction bases unmatched: 9. Germline CDR1 MNHNS, CDR2 SASEGT. CDR3 length: 15 residues. DNA for the CDR3: TGTGCCAGCAGCTCGACAGGGGTTCGGGCAGATACGCAGTATTTT. It codes for CASSSTGVRADTQYF.